This T cell receptor beta chain was sequenced for a study of TIL therapy for anti-PD-1-resistant metastatic lung cancer. Whole-study context: Progressing patients received lymphodepletion, expanded TIL infusion and IL-2.

Time point: pre-treatment sample, taken before nivolumab and TIL therapy. This was the immunoSEQ v3 assay. Libraries were sequenced to approximately 2 million read pairs (survey) or roughly 5-6.5 million (deep). Repertoires were generated with immunoSEQ multiplex PCR, while TCRdb's copy carries only in-frame clones and drops some. The sample lists about 17,000 clones; roughly four fifths were seen once. Germline V gives CDR1 LNHDA, CDR2 SQIVND (reference sequence). The CDR3 is 15 residues long. V lost 5 bases and J lost 0; bases outside the gene matches: 3. The TCR sequence derives from a person between 25 and 80 years old with non-small cell lung cancer. The chain links TRBV19 to TRBJ1-4; 7 bases agree with TRBD1. The sequencing here drew on blood, taken at baseline. The CDR3 DNA sequence: TGTGCCAGTAGTCCGGGGACAGCAACTAATGAAAAACTGTTTTTT. Protein sequence: CASSPGTATNEKLFF.